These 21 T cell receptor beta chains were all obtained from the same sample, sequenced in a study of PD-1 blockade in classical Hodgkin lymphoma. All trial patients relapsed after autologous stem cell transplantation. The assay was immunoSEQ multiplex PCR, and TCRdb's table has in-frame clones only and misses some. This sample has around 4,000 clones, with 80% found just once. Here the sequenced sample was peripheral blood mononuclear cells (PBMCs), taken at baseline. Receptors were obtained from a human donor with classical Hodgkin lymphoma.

The DNA for the CDR3 is TGCGCCAGCAGCCCCGGGGGGGGAAGTCAGCCCCAGCATTTT. This translates into CASSPGGGSQPQHF. V is TRBV5-1 and J is TRBJ1-5, with D perhaps matching TRBD1 (5 bases). The CDR3 has 14 amino acids. The V gene's germline CDR1 is SGHRS and CDR2 YFSETQ. Trimming took 4 bases from V and 6 from J, leaving 14 bases between them.

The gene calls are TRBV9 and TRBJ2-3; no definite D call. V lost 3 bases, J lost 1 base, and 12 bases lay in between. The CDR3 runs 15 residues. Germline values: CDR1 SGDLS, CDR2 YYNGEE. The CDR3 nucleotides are TGTGCCAGCAGCGCTAACAGTTTCCGCACAGATACGCAGTATTTT. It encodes CASSANSFRTDTQYF.

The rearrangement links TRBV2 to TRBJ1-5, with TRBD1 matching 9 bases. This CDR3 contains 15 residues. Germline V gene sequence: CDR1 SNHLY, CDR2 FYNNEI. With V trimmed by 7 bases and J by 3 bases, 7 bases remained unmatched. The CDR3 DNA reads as TGTGCCAGCACCCCGGGACAGGGCCCCAATCAGCCCCAGCATTTT. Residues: CASTPGQGPNQPQHF.

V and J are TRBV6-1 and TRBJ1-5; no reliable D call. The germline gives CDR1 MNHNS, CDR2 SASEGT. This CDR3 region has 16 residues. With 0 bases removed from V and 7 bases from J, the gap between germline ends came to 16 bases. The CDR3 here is CASSEARTRNGQPQHF. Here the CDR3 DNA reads TGTGCCAGCAGTGAAGCGCGGACTCGTAACGGGCAGCCCCAGCATTTT.

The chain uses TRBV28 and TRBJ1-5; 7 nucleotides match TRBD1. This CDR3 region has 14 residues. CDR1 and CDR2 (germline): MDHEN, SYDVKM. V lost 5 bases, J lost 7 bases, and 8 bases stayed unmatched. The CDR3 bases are TGTGCCAGCAGTCTGACAGGGTTTCGACAGCCCCAGCATTTT. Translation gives CASSLTGFRQPQHF. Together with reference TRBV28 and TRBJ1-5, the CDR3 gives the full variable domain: DVKVTQSSRYLVKRTGEKVFLECVQDMDHENMFWYRQDPGLGLRLIYFSYDVKMKEKGDIPEGYSVSREKKERFSLILESASTNQTSMYLCASSLTGFRQPQHFGDGTRLSIL.

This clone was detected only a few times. The CDR3 loop reads CASSASTGGNQPQHF. CDR3 bases: TGTGCCAGCAGTGCAAGTACAGGGGGCAATCAGCCCCAGCATTTT. This chain joins TRBV6-5 and TRBJ1-5; 7 nucleotides align to TRBD1. Looked up from germline, CDR1 is MNHEY and CDR2 is SVGAGI. J was trimmed by 2 bases and V by 5 bases; bases with no gene match: 6. This CDR3 spans 15 amino acids.

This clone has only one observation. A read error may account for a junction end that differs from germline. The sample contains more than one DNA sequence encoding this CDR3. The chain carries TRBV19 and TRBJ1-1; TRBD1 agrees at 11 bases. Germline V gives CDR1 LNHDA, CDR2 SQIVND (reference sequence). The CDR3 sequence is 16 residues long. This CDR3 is CASSTLDRGREPEAFF. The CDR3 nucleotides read TGTGCCAGTAGCACCCTGGACAGGGGGCGCGAACCTGAAGCTTTTTTT.

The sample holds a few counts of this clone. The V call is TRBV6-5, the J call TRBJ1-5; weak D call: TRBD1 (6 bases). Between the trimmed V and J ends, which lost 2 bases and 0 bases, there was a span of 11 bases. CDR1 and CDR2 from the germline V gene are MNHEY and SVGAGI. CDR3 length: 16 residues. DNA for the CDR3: TGTGCCAGCAGTTACGGGACACCTTATAGCAATCAGCCCCAGCATTTT. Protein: CASSYGTPYSNQPQHF.

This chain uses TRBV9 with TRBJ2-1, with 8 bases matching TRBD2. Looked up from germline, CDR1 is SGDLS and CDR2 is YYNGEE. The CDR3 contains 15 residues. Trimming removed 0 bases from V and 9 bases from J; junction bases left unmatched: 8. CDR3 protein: CASSVAGGRDGEQFF. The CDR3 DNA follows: TGTGCCAGCAGCGTAGCGGGGGGGAGGGATGGTGAGCAGTTCTTC.

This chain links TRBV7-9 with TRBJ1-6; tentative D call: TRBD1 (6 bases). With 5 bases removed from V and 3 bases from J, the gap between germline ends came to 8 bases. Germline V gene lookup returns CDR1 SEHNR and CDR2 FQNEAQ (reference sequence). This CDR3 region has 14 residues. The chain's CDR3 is CASSPQGYNSPLHF. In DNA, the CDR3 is TGTGCCAGCAGCCCACAGGGCTATAATTCACCCCTCCACTTT.

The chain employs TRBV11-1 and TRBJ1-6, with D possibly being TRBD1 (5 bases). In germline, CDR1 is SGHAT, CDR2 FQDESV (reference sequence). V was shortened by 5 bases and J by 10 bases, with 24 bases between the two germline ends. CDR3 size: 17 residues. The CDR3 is CASSRDSRERGNSPLHF. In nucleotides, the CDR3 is TGTGCCAGCAGCCGAGACTCAAGGGAACGGGGGAACTCACCCCTCCACTTT.

DNA for the CDR3: TGTGCCAGCAGTTCCCTCAGCGGGGTCCGCACAGATACGCAGTATTTT. Translating gives CASSSLSGVRTDTQYF. This rearrangement joins TRBV6-5 to TRBJ2-3; 7 bases are a match to TRBD2. This CDR3 comprises 16 residues. Germline lookup yields CDR1 MNHEY and CDR2 SVGAGI. V gave up 4 bases and J gave up 1 base; unmatched junction bases: 8.

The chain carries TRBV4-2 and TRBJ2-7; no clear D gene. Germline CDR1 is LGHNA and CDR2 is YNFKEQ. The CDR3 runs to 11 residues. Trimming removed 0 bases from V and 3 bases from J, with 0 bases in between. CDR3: CASSQDYEQYF. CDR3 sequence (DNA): TGTGCCAGCAGCCAAGACTACGAGCAGTACTTC.

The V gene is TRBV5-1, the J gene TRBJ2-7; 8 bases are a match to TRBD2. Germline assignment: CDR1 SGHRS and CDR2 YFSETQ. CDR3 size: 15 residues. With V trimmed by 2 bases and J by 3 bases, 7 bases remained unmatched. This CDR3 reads CASSFGLAGHYEQYF. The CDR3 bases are TGCGCCAGCAGCTTTGGGCTAGCGGGCCACTACGAGCAGTACTTC.

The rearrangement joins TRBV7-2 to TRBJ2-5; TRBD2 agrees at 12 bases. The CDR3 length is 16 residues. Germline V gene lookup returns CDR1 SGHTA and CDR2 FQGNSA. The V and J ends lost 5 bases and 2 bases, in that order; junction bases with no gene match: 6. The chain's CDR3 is CASSRFLAGGQETQYF. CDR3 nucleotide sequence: TGTGCCAGCAGCCGTTTCCTAGCGGGGGGGCAAGAGACCCAGTACTTC.

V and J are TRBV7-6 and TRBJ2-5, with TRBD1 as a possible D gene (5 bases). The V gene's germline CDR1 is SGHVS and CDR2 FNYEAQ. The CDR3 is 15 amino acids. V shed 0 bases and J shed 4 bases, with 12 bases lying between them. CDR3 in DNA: TGTGCCAGCAGCTTAGCAGGGGAAAGTGGAGAGACCCAGTACTTC. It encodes CASSLAGESGETQYF.

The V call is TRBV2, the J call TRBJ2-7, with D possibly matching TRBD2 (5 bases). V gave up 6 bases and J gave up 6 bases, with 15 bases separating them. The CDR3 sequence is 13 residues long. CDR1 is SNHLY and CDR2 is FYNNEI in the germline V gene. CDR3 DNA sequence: TGTGCCAGCAGCGGAGGTGCGGTCTCCGAGCAGTACTTC. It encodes CASSGGAVSEQYF.

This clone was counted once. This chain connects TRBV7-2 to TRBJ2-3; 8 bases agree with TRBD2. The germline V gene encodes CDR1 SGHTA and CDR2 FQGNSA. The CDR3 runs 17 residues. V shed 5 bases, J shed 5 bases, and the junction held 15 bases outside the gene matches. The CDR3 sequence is CASSARPGGPSLDTQYF. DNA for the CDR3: TGTGCCAGCAGCGCAAGGCCGGGAGGGCCGAGTTTAGATACGCAGTATTTT.

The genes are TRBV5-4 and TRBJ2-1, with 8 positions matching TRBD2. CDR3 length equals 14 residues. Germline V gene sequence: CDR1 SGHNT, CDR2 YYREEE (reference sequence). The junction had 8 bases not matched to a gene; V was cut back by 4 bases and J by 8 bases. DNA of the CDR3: TGTGCCAGCAGCCCGGAAGCGGGAGTCTATGAGCAGTTCTTC. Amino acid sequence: CASSPEAGVYEQFF.

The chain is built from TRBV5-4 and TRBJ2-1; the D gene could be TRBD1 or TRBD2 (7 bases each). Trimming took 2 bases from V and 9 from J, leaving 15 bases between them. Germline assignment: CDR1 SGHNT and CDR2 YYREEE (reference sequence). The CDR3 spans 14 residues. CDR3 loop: CASSFWGGGGEQFF. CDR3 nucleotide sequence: TGTGCCAGCAGCTTTTGGGGAGGGGGCGGTGAGCAGTTCTTC.

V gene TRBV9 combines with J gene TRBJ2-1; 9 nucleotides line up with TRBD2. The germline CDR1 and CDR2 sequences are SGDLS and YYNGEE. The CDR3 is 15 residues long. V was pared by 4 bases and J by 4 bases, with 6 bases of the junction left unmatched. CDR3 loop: CASSPSGGPYNEQFF. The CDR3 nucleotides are TGTGCCAGCAGCCCCAGCGGGGGGCCTTACAATGAGCAGTTCTTC.